The clone carrying this TCR beta chain is a singleton in its sample. Its antigen is still unknown. This sample is drawn from a study of T cell responses to AZD1222 COVID-19 vaccine. Study findings and constraints: Only 5 or 6 AZD1222 recipients tested seropositive at baseline. Females outnumbered males among donors, who were mostly white British; clonal diversity was possibly underestimated. Targeting of unmutated variant regions was reportedly seen in nearly half of spike-specific TCRs. A rise in Spike-specific TCR breadth and depth followed two AZD1222 doses.

V shed 6 bases and J shed 4 bases, with 15 bases lying between them. This CDR3 has 14 residues. The germline CDR1 and CDR2 sequences are MGHDK and SYGVNS. Produced via immunoSEQ multiplex PCR; TCRdb's table is partial and in-frame only. The table shows under 200,000 clones, with 85% to 95% occurring only once. The source is an adult in good health. The genes are TRBV25-1 and TRBJ1-1, with D possibly being TRBD1 (6 bases). The source material was peripheral blood, sampled on day 0 of AZD1222 vaccination. The CDR3 nucleotides are TGTGCCAGCAGGGGTGGGGGCCTGGGCACTGAAGCTTTCTTT. As protein: CASRGGGLGTEAFF.